A single sample is the source of the 14 T cell receptor beta chains below, sequenced in a study of T cells expressing NK-cell markers. Following a re-call of the 5' RACE reads, TCRdb has one entry per CDR3 protein and lacks DNA. Here the sample table reports about 410,000 distinct CDR3 sequences. Specimen: blood T cells: a sorted CD56 or NKG2C T cell subset, CD4+ or CD8+ T cells, or bulk PBMC T cells (not recorded which). The receptors originated from a woman between 45 and 60 years old in good health.

The rearrangement links TRBV20-1 to TRBJ2-3; TCRdb's D gene call, TRBD2, goes unchecked for lack of DNA. Germline assignment: CDR1 DFQATT and CDR2 SNEGSKA (reference sequence). This CDR3 has 17 residues. The CDR3 spells CSARDWRSSPSTDTQYF.

The rearrangement uses TRBV7-2 and TRBJ2-2; TCRdb selects TRBD2, and the lack of DNA leaves this call unchecked. The CDR3 sequence is 16 residues long. Germline CDR1 reads SGHTA; CDR2 reads FQGNSA. The CDR3 is CASSVIPPPNTGELFF. The full variable domain, completed using reference TRBV7-2 and TRBJ2-2, is GAGVSQSPSNKVTEKGKDVELRCDPISGHTALYWYRQSLGQGLEFLIYFQGNSAPDKSGLPSDRFSAERTGGSVSTLTIQRTQQEDSAVYLCASSVIPPPNTGELFFGEGSRLTVL.

This chain uses TRBV4-1 with TRBJ2-3; TCRdb's assignment of TRBD2 cannot be checked, as there is no DNA. Germline V gene lookup returns CDR1 MGHRA and CDR2 YSYEKL. CDR3 length: 15 amino acids. This CDR3 reads CASSQAGGGPDTQYF.

The chain employs TRBV7-3 and TRBJ1-1; TCRdb's D call of TRBD1 is untestable without DNA. CDR1 and CDR2 (germline): SGHTA, FQGTGA. The CDR3 spans 14 residues. The CDR3 is CASSIAGRGAEAFF.

The genes are TRBV27 and TRBJ2-1; no DNA is available, so the TRBD1 call from TCRdb remains unchecked. From germline, CDR1 is MNHEY and CDR2 SMNVEV (reference sequence). The CDR3 is 14 residues long. The CDR3 loop reads CASTRQGSYNEQFF.

The chain carries TRBV27 and TRBJ2-1; without DNA, the TCRdb call of TRBD1 cannot be checked. This CDR3 has 13 amino acids. Germline V gene lookup returns CDR1 MNHEY and CDR2 SMNVEV (reference sequence). The CDR3 reads CASTNPPLNEQFF.

This chain links TRBV3-1 with TRBJ1-1. The germline gives CDR1 LGHDT, CDR2 YNNKEL (reference sequence). The CDR3 has 15 residues. This chain's CDR3 is CASSQDLGHPNEAFF. Using reference TRBV3-1 and TRBJ1-1 for the parts outside the CDR3, the full variable domain is DTAVSQTPKYLVTQMGNDKSIKCEQNLGHDTMYWYKQDSKKFLKIMFSYNNKELIINETVPNRFSPKSPDKAHLNLHINSLELGDSAVYFCASSQDLGHPNEAFFGQGTRLTVV.

This chain connects TRBV24-1 to TRBJ2-3; the D call from TCRdb, TRBD1, cannot be confirmed without DNA. Germline V gene sequence: CDR1 KGHDR, CDR2 SFDVKD. There are 16 residues in the CDR3. The CDR3 protein is CATSDLQGVASDTQYF.

This rearrangement joins TRBV3-1 to TRBJ1-1; lacking DNA, the TRBD1 call made by TCRdb goes unchecked. The CDR3 covers 16 residues. Germline V gives CDR1 LGHDT, CDR2 YNNKEL (reference sequence). CDR3 sequence reads: CASSQWDSPKSKEAFF.

This chain links TRBV15 with TRBJ1-2. The CDR3 runs 15 residues. The germline V gene encodes CDR1 LNHNV and CDR2 YYDKDF (reference sequence). This CDR3 is CATSRDRGGGLGYTF.

The CDR3 sequence: CASSLADLLRGEQYF. This sequence joins TRBV12-3 or TRBV12-4 and TRBJ2-7; the D call from TCRdb, TRBD1, cannot be confirmed without DNA. This CDR3 spans 15 amino acids.

The rearrangement links TRBV6-6 to TRBJ2-1; TCRdb gives TRBD2 as the D gene, but with no DNA this cannot be confirmed. The CDR3 length is 15 residues. Germline CDR1 and CDR2: MNHNY and SVGAGI (reference sequence). The CDR3 is CASSLAGGVGNEQFF.

The chain couples TRBV24-1 to TRBJ2-1; TCRdb reports TRBD1, a call that lacks DNA to check it against. This CDR3 is 16 amino acids long. Germline V gives CDR1 KGHDR, CDR2 SFDVKD. The CDR3 is CATSTIGTGDYNEQFF.

The rearrangement joins TRBV3-1 to TRBJ1-2; the TCRdb call, TRBD1, lacks DNA for checking. The CDR3 covers 15 residues. Looked up from germline, CDR1 is LGHDT and CDR2 is YNNKEL (reference sequence). CDR3 protein: CASSPPHRGGYGYTF.